This T cell receptor beta chain was captured in a study of T cells after posttransplantation cyclophosphamide. Study-level findings and limits: Recipient CMV seropositivity and CMV reactivation strongly tracked TRB clonality. Later post-transplant blood repertoires were often dominated by donor CD8+ memory clones. TRB overlap between skin or GI tissue T cells and blood was limited.

Cyclophosphamide on days +3 and +4 followed busulfan-fludarabine conditioning and a marrow graft. The germline V gene encodes CDR1 MNHEY and CDR2 SVGAGI. Trimming left V 6 bases short and J 0 bases short, with 8 bases between. The CDR3 loop spans 13 amino acids. Clones were read by immunoSEQ multiplex PCR, and TCRdb kept only the in-frame ones, dropping some. This sample includes 6,500 to 7,000 clones with no singletons; its ten biggest clones take up roughly 5.2%. This clone was seen repeatedly, ten times or more. Its matching antigen is unknown. This sequence joins TRBV6-5 and TRBJ1-2, with D maybe TRBD1 (6 bases). The material was PBMCs, obtained after an allogeneic stem cell transplant with post-transplant cyclophosphamide. This clonotype was obtained from a male patient aged 30 to 40 who received an allogeneic stem cell transplant from an unrelated donor, was CMV-positive, and had acute and chronic GVHD. T cells may partly derive from the graft donor. CDR3 in amino acids: CASSRDTNYGYTF. The CDR3 DNA is TGTGCCAGCAGCCGGGACACTAACTATGGCTACACCTTC.